This T cell receptor beta chain stems from a study of blood T cells in healthy people across ages. The study, taken as a whole, reports: Per million T cells, TCR beta diversity dropped about linearly as age rose. Diversity was estimated from one million T cells, and these estimates were considered underestimates.

Losses at the gene ends were 10 bases for V and 1 base for J; bases not matched to a gene: 5. CDR1 is MNHGY, CDR2 SAAAGT, per germline. The CDR3 has 13 amino acids. Primed by a sample-barcoded 5' primer and a J-beta primer mix, a second PCR proceeded for roughly 7 to 11 cycles. TCRdb fed the 5' RACE reads into MiXCR, producing one record per CDR3 protein. Found here are around 750,000 distinct CDR3 sequences, roughly 53% of them singletons; the top ten hold approximately 40%. Details on this clonotype: No antigen is known for it.

This clonotype was sampled from an elderly man in good health. Sample: blood. This rearrangement joins TRBV6-8 to TRBJ1-1; 8 bases match TRBD1. As DNA, the CDR3 is TGTGCCACCCTCACAGGGGGGAACACTGAAGCTTTCTTT. As protein: CATLTGGNTEAFF.